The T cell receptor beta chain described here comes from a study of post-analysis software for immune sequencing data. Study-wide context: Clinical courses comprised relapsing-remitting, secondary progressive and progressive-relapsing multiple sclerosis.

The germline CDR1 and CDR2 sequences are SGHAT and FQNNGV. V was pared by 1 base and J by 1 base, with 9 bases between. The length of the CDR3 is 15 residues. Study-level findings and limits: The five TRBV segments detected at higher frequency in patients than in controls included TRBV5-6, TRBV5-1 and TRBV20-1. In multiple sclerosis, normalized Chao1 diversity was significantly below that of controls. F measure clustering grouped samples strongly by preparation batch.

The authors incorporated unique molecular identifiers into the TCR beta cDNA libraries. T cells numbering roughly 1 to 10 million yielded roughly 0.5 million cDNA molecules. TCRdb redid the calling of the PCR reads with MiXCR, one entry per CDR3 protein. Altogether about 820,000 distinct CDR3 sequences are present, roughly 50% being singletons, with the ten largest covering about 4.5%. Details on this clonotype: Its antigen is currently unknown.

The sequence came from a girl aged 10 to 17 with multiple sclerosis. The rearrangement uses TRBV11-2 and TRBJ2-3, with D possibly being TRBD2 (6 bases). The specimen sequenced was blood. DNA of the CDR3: TGTGCCAGCAGCTTAGGAAGCGGGCGCACAGATACGCAGTATTTT. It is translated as CASSLGSGRTDTQYF.